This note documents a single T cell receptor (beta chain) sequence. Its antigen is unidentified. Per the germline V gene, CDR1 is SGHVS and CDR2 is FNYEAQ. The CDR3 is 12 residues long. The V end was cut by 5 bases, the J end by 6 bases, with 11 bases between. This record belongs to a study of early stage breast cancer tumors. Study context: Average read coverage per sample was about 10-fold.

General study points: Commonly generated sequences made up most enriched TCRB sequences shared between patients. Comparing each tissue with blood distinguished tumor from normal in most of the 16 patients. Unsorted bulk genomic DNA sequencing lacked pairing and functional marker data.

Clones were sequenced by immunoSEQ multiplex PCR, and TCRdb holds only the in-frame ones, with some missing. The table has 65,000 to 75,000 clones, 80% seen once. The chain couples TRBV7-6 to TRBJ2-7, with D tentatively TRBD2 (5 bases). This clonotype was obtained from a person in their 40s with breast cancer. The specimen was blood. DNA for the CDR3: TGTGCCAGCAGCCCGAGCGGTTTCGAGCAGTACTTC. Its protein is CASSPSGFEQYF. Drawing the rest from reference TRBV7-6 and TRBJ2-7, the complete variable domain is GAGVSQSPRYKVTKRGQDVALRCDPISGHVSLYWYRQALGQGPEFLTYFNYEAQQDKSGLPNDRFSAERPEGSISTLTIQRTEQRDSAMYRCASSPSGFEQYFGPGTRLTVT.